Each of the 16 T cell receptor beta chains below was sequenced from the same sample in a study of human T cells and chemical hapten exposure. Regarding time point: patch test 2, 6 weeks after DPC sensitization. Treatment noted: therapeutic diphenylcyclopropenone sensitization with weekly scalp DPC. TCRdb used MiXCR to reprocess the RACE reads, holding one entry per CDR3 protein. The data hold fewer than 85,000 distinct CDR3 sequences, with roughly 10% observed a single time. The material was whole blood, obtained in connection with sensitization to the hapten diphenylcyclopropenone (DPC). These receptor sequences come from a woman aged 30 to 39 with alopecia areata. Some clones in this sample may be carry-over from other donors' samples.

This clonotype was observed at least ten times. This CDR3 is CAISELGTSSQFF. CDR3 coding DNA: TGTGCCATCAGTGAGTTAGGGACTAGCAGCCAGTTCTTC. The V gene is TRBV10-3, the J gene TRBJ2-1; TRBD2 aligns across 9 bases. Per the germline V gene, CDR1 is ENHRY and CDR2 is SYGVKD. Trimming cost V 1 base and J 13 bases; bases outside gene matches: 5. The CDR3 length is 13 residues.

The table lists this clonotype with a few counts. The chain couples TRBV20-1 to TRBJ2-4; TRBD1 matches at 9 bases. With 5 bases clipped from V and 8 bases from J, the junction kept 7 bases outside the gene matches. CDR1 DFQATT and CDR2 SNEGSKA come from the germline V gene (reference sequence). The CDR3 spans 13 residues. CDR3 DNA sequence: TGCAGTGCTCAAACAGGGGGCCGGTACATTCAGTACTTC. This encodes CSAQTGGRYIQYF.

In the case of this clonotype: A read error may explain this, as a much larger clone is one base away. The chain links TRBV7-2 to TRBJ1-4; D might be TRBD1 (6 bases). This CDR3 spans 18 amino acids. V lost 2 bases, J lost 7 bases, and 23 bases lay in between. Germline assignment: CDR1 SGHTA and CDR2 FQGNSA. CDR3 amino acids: CASSLFIPCPMDSEKLFF. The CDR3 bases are TGTGCCAGCAGCTTATTCATTCCGTGCCCGATGGACAGTGAAAAACTGTTTTTT.

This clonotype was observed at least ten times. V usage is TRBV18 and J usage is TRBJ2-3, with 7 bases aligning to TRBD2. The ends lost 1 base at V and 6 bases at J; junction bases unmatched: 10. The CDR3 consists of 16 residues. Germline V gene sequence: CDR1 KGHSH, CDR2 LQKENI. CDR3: CASSPRTRGGADTQYF. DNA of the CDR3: TGTGCCAGCTCACCACGGACTAGGGGAGGGGCCGATACGCAGTATTTT.

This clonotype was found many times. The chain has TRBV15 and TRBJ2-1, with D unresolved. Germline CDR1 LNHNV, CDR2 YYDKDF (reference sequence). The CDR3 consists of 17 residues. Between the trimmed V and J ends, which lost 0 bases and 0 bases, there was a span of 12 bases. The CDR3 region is CATSREKAASSYNEQFF. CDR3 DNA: TGTGCCACCAGCAGAGAAAAGGCCGCGAGCTCCTACAATGAGCAGTTCTTC.

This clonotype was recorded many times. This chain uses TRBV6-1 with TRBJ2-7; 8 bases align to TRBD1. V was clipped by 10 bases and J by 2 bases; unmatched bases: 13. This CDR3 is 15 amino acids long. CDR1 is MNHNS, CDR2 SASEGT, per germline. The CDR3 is CATGDRDRITYEQYF. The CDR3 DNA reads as TGTGCCACCGGCGATCGGGACAGGATTACCTACGAGCAGTACTTC.

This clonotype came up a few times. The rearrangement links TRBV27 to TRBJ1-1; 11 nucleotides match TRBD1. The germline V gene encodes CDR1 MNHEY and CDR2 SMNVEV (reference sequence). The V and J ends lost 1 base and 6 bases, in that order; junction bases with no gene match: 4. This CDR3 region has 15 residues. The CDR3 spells CASSLYGQGAPEAFF. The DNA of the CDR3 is TGTGCCAGCAGTTTATATGGACAGGGGGCCCCTGAAGCTTTCTTT.

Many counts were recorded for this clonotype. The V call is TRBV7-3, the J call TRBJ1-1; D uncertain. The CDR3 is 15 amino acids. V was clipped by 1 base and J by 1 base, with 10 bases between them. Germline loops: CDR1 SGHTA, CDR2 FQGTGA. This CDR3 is CASSLIHSPNTEAFF. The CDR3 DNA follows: TGTGCCAGCAGCTTAATACACTCACCGAACACTGAAGCTTTCTTT.

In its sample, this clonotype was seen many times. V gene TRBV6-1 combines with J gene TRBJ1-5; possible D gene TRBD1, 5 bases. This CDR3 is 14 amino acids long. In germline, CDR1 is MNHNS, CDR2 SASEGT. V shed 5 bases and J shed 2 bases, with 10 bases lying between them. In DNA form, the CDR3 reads TGTGCCAGCAGTACGATAGGGGGCAATCAGCCCCAGCATTTT. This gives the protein CASSTIGGNQPQHF.

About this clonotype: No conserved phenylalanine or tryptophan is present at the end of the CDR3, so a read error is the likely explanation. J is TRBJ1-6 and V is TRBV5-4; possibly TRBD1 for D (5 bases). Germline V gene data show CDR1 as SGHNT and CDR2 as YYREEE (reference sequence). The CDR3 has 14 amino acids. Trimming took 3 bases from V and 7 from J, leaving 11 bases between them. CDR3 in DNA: TGTGCCAGCAGCTCCCAGGGAGGAAATTCACCCCTCCACCTT. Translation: CASSSQGGNSPLHL.

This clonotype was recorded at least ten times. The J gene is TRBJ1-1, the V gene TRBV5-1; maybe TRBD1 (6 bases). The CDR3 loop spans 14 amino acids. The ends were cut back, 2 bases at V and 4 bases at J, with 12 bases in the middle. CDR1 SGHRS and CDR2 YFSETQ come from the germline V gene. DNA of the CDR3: TGCGCCAGCAGCTTCACAGGGTCGGGCACTGAAGCTTTCTTT. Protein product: CASSFTGSGTEAFF.

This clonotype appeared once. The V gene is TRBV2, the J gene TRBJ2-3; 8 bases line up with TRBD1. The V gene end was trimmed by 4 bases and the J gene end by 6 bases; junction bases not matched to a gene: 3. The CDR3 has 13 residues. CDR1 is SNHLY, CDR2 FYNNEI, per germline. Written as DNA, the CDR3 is TGTGCCAGCAGTGGGACAGGGATGGATACGCAGTATTTT. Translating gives CASSGTGMDTQYF.

In DNA, the CDR3 is TGTGCCAGCAGTTACCACGGGGGCGCGAGCACTGAAGCTTTCTTT. It encodes CASSYHGGASTEAFF. The genes are TRBV6-6 and TRBJ1-1; D perhaps matches TRBD1 (6 bases). Trimming cost V 2 bases and J 4 bases, with 14 bases left between them. The CDR3 has 15 residues. Germline V gene data show CDR1 as MNHNY and CDR2 as SVGAGI (reference sequence).

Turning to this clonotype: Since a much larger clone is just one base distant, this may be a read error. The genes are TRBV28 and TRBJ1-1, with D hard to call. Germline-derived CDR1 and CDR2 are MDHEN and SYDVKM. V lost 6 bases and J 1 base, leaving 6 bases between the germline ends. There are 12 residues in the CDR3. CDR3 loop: CASSLANTEAFF. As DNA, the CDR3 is TGTGCCAGCAGCTTAGCGAACACTGAAGCTTTCTTT.

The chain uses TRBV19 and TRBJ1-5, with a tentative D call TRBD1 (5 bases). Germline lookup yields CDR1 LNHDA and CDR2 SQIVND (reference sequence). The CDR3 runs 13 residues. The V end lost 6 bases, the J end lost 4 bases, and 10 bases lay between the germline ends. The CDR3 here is CASRNGGNQPQHF. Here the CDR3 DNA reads TGTGCCAGTAGGAACGGGGGGAATCAGCCCCAGCATTTT.

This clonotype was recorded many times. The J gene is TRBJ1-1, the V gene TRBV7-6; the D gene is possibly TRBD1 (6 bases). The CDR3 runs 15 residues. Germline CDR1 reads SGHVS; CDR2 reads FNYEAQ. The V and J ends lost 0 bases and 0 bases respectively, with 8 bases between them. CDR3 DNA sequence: TGTGCCAGCAGCTTAGCGGGACAACTGAACACTGAAGCTTTCTTT. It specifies CASSLAGQLNTEAFF.